These 22 T cell receptor beta chains share one sample of origin, sequenced in a study of T cells in tuberculosis (dated by TCRdb to between 2017 and 2018). Receptor libraries were prepared by the immunoSEQ multiplex PCR assay. Imported from immuneACCESS, the table was reduced by TCRdb to in-frame sequences with V and J called. These copies leave out some clones; in studies compared against another copy, an unresolved V gene accounts for under half, and the cause of the remainder is not known. The sample table shows over 25,000 clones, and just over 90% are seen once. The ten largest clonotypes hold roughly 6.4% of the sample. The intended sense of this specimen's time point label: new active TB diagnosis, blood taken before or within 7 days of starting treatment. The input for sequencing was PBMCs, taken at tuberculosis diagnosis. The source is an adult with tuberculosis. Some clones in this sample may be carry-over from other donors' samples.

The chain uses TRBV27 and TRBJ1-3; 8 bases match TRBD1. The V segment lost 5 bases and the J segment 0 bases; nucleotides outside the gene matches: 6. The CDR3 loop spans 16 amino acids. Germline V CDR1 and CDR2: MNHEY, SMNVEV (reference sequence). Here the CDR3 reads CASSLTGGTSGNTIYF. CDR3 nucleotides: TGTGCCAGCAGTCTCACAGGGGGTACCTCTGGAAACACCATATATTTT.

The sample holds a few counts of this clone. This rearrangement joins TRBV18 to TRBJ1-2; D remains unclear. The length of the CDR3 is 15 residues. V dropped 3 bases and J dropped 2 bases, with 13 bases sitting between them. The germline V gene encodes CDR1 KGHSH and CDR2 LQKENI. The CDR3 bases are TGTGCCAGCTCACCGGTGGCAGTAATAAACTATGGCTACACCTTC. Amino acids: CASSPVAVINYGYTF.

The V and J genes are TRBV4-2 and TRBJ1-4; 11 bases agree with TRBD1. Germline CDR1 and CDR2: LGHNA and YNFKEQ. The ends lost 4 bases at V and 4 bases at J; junction bases unmatched: 11. The CDR3 totals 18 residues. The CDR3 sequence is CASSPFPGQGDGNEKLFF. The CDR3 bases are TGTGCCAGCAGCCCCTTCCCGGGACAGGGGGACGGTAATGAAAAACTGTTTTTT.

CDR3 sequence: CASSFGQLANYGYTF. The CDR3 bases are TGTGCCAGCAGCTTCGGACAGTTAGCTAACTATGGCTACACCTTC. This sequence joins TRBV5-4 and TRBJ1-2; the D gene is possibly TRBD1 (6 bases). The CDR3 runs to 15 residues. Germline V gene lookup returns CDR1 SGHNT and CDR2 YYREEE (reference sequence). V lost 2 bases and J lost 0, with 11 bases in between.

The genes are TRBV7-2 and TRBJ1-1; possibly TRBD1 for D (5 bases). With 5 bases removed from V and 4 bases from J, the gap between germline ends came to 20 bases. Germline lookup yields CDR1 SGHTA and CDR2 FQGNSA. CDR3 length: 16 residues. CDR3 bases: TGTGCCAGCAGCCCTAGCGCAGGGCGGAGATTCACTGAAGCTTTCTTT. This gives the protein CASSPSAGRRFTEAFF.

The rearrangement uses TRBV27 and TRBJ1-5; D is uncertain. Germline CDR1 reads MNHEY; CDR2 reads SMNVEV (reference sequence). V lost 3 bases, J lost 9 bases, and 15 bases lay in between. The CDR3 loop spans 14 amino acids. CDR3 region: CASSFDGVLRPQHF. CDR3 sequence (DNA): TGTGCCAGCAGTTTTGACGGGGTCCTTCGGCCCCAGCATTTT.

This clone has just one count. J is TRBJ1-1 and V is TRBV7-3; 8 positions match TRBD1. CDR1 SGHTA and CDR2 FQGTGA come from the germline V gene. V lost 5 bases to trimming and J lost 1 base; unmatched junction nucleotides: 6. The CDR3 is 15 amino acids. The chain's CDR3 is CASSQRGQENTEAFF. Written as DNA, the CDR3 is TGTGCCAGCAGCCAAAGGGGACAGGAGAACACTGAAGCTTTCTTT.

The V call is TRBV5-1, the J call TRBJ2-1; 7 bases align to TRBD2. Germline V lookup: CDR1 SGHRS, CDR2 YFSETQ. The CDR3 runs to 16 residues. With V trimmed by 0 bases and J by 3 bases, 6 bases remained unmatched. In DNA form, the CDR3 reads TGCGCCAGCAGCTTGGCGCGGGGACTACTCTACAATGAGCAGTTCTTC. It is translated as CASSLARGLLYNEQFF.

The chain is built from TRBV9 and TRBJ1-1; the D is unclear. The V gene's germline CDR1 is SGDLS and CDR2 YYNGEE. This CDR3 has 13 residues. V was shortened by 4 bases and J by 4 bases, with 11 bases between the two germline ends. The CDR3 bases are TGTGCCAGCAGCCAGGCGCAGTTCACTGAAGCTTTCTTT. It translates to CASSQAQFTEAFF.

In this sample, this clone turned up a few times. This chain uses TRBV9 with TRBJ2-1, with 9 bases aligning to TRBD2. The germline V gene encodes CDR1 SGDLS and CDR2 YYNGEE. The V and J ends lost 3 bases and 2 bases, in that order; junction bases with no gene match: 3. The CDR3 runs to 15 residues. The CDR3 spells CASSESGGPYNEQFF. DNA for the CDR3: TGTGCCAGCAGCGAGAGCGGGGGGCCCTACAATGAGCAGTTCTTC. Full variable domain (rest looked up from reference TRBV9 and TRBJ2-1): DSGVTQTPKHLITATGQRVTLRCSPRSGDLSVYWYQQSLDQGLQFLIQYYNGEERAKGNILERFSAQQFPDLHSELNLSSLELGDSALYFCASSESGGPYNEQFFGPGTRLTVL.

The J gene is TRBJ2-1, the V gene TRBV4-1; D possibly corresponds to TRBD2 (5 bases). The V gene's germline CDR1 is MGHRA and CDR2 YSYEKL. The CDR3 covers 15 residues. V was trimmed by 1 base and J by 6 bases, leaving 13 bases between them. The DNA of the CDR3 is TGCGCCAGCAGCCAAGTACACGGGCTAGCCAATGAGCAGTTCTTC. It is translated as CASSQVHGLANEQFF.

This clone was counted a single time. This rearrangement joins TRBV10-3 to TRBJ1-4, with D tentatively TRBD1 (5 bases). The CDR3 contains 15 residues. CDR1 ENHRY and CDR2 SYGVKD come from the germline V gene. V lost 5 bases, J lost 1 base, and 11 bases lay in between. The CDR3 loop reads CAISPSRETNEKLFF. CDR3 nucleotide sequence: TGTGCCATCAGTCCTTCCAGGGAAACTAATGAAAAACTGTTTTTT.

This sequence joins TRBV9 and TRBJ1-2; D possibly corresponds to TRBD1 (5 bases). Trimming left V 3 bases short and J 4 bases short, with 13 bases between. This CDR3 spans 14 amino acids. Germline V gene data show CDR1 as SGDLS and CDR2 as YYNGEE. CDR3 sequence: CASSATGGTYGYTF. The CDR3 DNA sequence: TGTGCCAGCAGCGCCACCGGGGGAACCTATGGCTACACCTTC.

This chain links TRBV11-2 with TRBJ2-7; D unresolved. V was clipped by 0 bases and J by 1 base, with 7 bases between them. Germline CDR1 and CDR2: SGHAT and FQNNGV. This CDR3 contains 14 residues. The CDR3 DNA reads TGTGCCAGCAGCTTAGATGACGGGTCCTACGAGCAGTACTTC. Translating gives CASSLDDGSYEQYF.

On this clone itself: Likely a read error: the CDR3 ends without its conserved phenylalanine or tryptophan. It is unclear where the CDR3 begins or ends on the DNA, so no DNA is shown, and the CDR3 is as TCRdb lists it. This chain joins TRBV27 and TRBJ1-2; TRBD1 reflects the table's D call only, with no check against the DNA. From germline, CDR1 is MNHEY and CDR2 SMNVEV (reference sequence). The CDR3 is 13 residues long, ends included. The CDR3 loop is CASSPLKGLGFIM.

CDR3 bases: TGTGCCTGGAGTCCCGATTCGACCGGGGGACCGGGCTACACCTTC. It is translated as CAWSPDSTGGPGYTF. V and J are TRBV30 and TRBJ1-2; tentatively, D is TRBD1 (5 bases). Trimming took off 2 bases at V and 8 bases at J, with 21 bases between the two ends. The germline CDR1 and CDR2 sequences are GTSNPN and SVGIG (reference sequence). The CDR3 spans 15 residues.

This sequence joins TRBV4-2 and TRBJ2-7; weak D call: TRBD1 (5 bases). V lost 4 bases to trimming and J lost 2 bases, with 18 bases between them. Germline V gives CDR1 LGHNA, CDR2 YNFKEQ. CDR3 length equals 16 residues. CDR3 nucleotide sequence: TGTGCCAGCAGCCTCGCCGGAGACAGCCTTCCCTACGAGCAGTACTTC. Translating gives CASSLAGDSLPYEQYF.

This clone was observed a single time. This rearrangement joins TRBV5-1 to TRBJ2-7; D unclear. In germline, CDR1 is SGHRS, CDR2 YFSETQ. V shed 0 bases and J shed 3 bases, with 7 bases lying between them. The CDR3 extends over 13 amino acids. The chain's CDR3 is CASSLGAFYEQYF. For the CDR3, the DNA is TGCGCCAGCAGCTTGGGGGCGTTCTACGAGCAGTACTTC.

This chain connects TRBV19 to TRBJ2-1; 8 bases align to TRBD2. CDR3 length equals 17 residues. J was trimmed by 0 bases and V by 4 bases; bases with no gene match: 8. The germline CDR1 and CDR2 sequences are LNHDA and SQIVND (reference sequence). CDR3: CASSTSSGRSSYNEQFF. The CDR3, as DNA: TGTGCCAGTAGTACGTCTAGCGGGCGAAGCTCCTACAATGAGCAGTTCTTC.

CDR3 bases: TGTGCCAGCAAAACTAGGACAGGGAGGGTCCTCACCGGGGAGCTGTTTTTT. It is translated as CASKTRTGRVLTGELFF. V gene TRBV25-1 combines with J gene TRBJ2-2, with a weak D call TRBD1 (8 bases). Trimming took off 7 bases at V and 4 bases at J, with 22 bases between the two ends. The germline CDR1 and CDR2 sequences are MGHDK and SYGVNS. The CDR3 covers 17 residues.

This chain connects TRBV6-1 to TRBJ1-2; 7 nucleotides line up with TRBD1. The CDR3 has 14 amino acids. CDR1 and CDR2 from the germline V gene are MNHNS and SASEGT. V shed 6 bases, J shed 4 bases, and the junction held 8 bases outside the gene matches. CDR3 loop: CASSTRQGSYGYTF. In DNA form, the CDR3 reads TGTGCCAGCAGCACCCGACAGGGCTCCTATGGCTACACCTTC.

The chain uses TRBV11-2 and TRBJ1-1, with D maybe TRBD1 (6 bases). Germline V gene sequence: CDR1 SGHAT, CDR2 FQNNGV. The CDR3 extends over 15 amino acids. The ends were cut back, 5 bases at V and 1 base at J, with 14 bases in the middle. CDR3 bases: TGTGCCAGCAGCAAAACACAGGGAGCGAACACTGAAGCTTTCTTT. Protein: CASSKTQGANTEAFF.